This T cell receptor beta chain was captured in a study of CD8+CD57+ T cells in acquired aplastic anemia. Details on this clonotype: What it binds is not known.

Sequencing was done on patients that had shown CD8+CD57+ cell expansion by flow cytometry. The V end was cut by 4 bases, the J end by 4 bases, with 11 bases between. CDR3 length: 14 residues. CDR1 is KGHDR, CDR2 SFDVKD, per germline. Broader study findings: The number of CD8+ CDR3 sequences shared by patients and controls was twenty-nine.

Profiling that covered TCR beta VDJ and CDR3 relied on genomic DNA as its template. MiXCR, run by TCRdb on the reads, gives a single entry per CDR3 protein. The sample shows roughly 93,000 distinct CDR3 sequences, roughly 70% of them seen only once. This receptor was obtained from a human donor with aplastic anemia. Sequencing used sorted CD4+, CD8+, or CD8+CD57+ T cells (not recorded which) from PBMCs. The chain couples TRBV24-1 to TRBJ2-3, with D hard to call. CDR3 loop: CATSDSSRADTQYF. The DNA of the CDR3 is TGTGCCACCAGTGACTCATCTAGAGCAGATACGCAGTATTTT.